This T cell receptor (beta chain) is drawn from a study of blood T cell repertoires in COVID-19. Study-level information: Both acute and convalescent COVID-19 samples were obtained from the United States, Italy and Spain. PBMCs, B-cell-depleted T cells, or T cells were the source of the cDNA or gDNA that made up the material.

Sequencing was performed with immunoSEQ multiplex PCR; in TCRdb, only in-frame clones are kept and a portion is missing. Of 300,000 to 350,000 clones in the sample, about 87% were seen once. Deletions cut 0 bases from V and 1 base from J, with 12 bases between. The CDR3 totals 16 residues. Germline CDR1 is LNHNV and CDR2 is YYDKDF (reference sequence). This TCR came from a woman aged 45-65 years with COVID-19, enrolled during active disease. The chain carries TRBV15 and TRBJ2-5; D may be TRBD2 (5 bases). The material sequenced was peripheral blood. CDR3 sequence reads: CATSRDPGAAQETQYF. The CDR3 DNA is TGTGCCACCAGCAGAGATCCCGGAGCGGCCCAAGAGACCCAGTACTTC. The full variable domain, rest sourced from reference TRBV15 and TRBJ2-5, is DAMVIQNPRYQVTQFGKPVTLSCSQTLNHNVMYWYQQKSSQAPKLLFHYYDKDFNNEADTPDNFQSRRPNTSFCFLDIRSPGLGDTAMYLCATSRDPGAAQETQYFGPGTRLLVL.